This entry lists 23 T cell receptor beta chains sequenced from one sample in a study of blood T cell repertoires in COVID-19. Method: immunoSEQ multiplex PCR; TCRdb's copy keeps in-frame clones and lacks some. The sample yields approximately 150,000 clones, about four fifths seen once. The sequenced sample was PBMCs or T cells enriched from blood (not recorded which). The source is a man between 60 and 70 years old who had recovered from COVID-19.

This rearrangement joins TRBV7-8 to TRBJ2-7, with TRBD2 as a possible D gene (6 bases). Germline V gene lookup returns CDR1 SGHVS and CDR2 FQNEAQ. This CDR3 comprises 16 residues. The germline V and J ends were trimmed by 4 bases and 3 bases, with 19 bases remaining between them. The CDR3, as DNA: TGTGCCAGCAGCTCGTACCGGGTCCAGGGAGGCTACGAGCAGTACTTC. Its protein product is CASSSYRVQGGYEQYF.

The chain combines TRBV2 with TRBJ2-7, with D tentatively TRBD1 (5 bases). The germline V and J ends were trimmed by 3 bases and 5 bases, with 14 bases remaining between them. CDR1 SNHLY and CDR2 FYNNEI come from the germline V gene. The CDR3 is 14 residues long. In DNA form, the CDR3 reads TGTGCCAGCAGTGATAGGCAGGGTAATGACGAGCAGTACTTC. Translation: CASSDRQGNDEQYF. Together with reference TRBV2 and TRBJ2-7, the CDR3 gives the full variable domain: EPEVTQTPSHQVTQMGQEVILRCVPISNHLYFYWYRQILGQKVEFLVSFYNNEISEKSEIFDDQFSVERPDGSNFTLKIRSTKLEDSAMYFCASSDRQGNDEQYFGPGTRLTVT.

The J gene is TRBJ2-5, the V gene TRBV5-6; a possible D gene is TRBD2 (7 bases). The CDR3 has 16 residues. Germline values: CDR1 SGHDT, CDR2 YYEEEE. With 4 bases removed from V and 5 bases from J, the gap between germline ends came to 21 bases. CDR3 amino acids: CASSGPRRGAGETQYF. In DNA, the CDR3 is TGTGCCAGCAGCGGTCCTCGTCGGGGGGCCGGGGAGACCCAGTACTTC.

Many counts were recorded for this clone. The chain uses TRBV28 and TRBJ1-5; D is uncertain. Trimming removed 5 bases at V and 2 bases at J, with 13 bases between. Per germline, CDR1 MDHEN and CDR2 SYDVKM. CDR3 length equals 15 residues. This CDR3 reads CASSGRESGNQPQHF. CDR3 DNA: TGTGCCAGCAGTGGCCGGGAGTCGGGCAATCAGCCCCAGCATTTT.

For the CDR3, the DNA is TGTGCCAGCAGCGGGTGGGGTGGGGCTCACGAGCAGTACTTC. It encodes CASSGWGGAHEQYF. This sequence joins TRBV5-4 and TRBJ2-7, with D possibly being TRBD1 (5 bases). This CDR3 is built from 14 residues. Looked up from germline, CDR1 is SGHNT and CDR2 is YYREEE (reference sequence). V shed 4 bases and J shed 5 bases, with 16 bases lying between them.

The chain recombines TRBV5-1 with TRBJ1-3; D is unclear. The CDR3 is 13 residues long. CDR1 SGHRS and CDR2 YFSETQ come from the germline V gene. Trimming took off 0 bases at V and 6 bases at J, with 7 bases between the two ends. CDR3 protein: CASSLGQSNTIYF. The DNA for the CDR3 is TGCGCCAGCAGCTTGGGCCAGTCAAACACCATATATTTT.

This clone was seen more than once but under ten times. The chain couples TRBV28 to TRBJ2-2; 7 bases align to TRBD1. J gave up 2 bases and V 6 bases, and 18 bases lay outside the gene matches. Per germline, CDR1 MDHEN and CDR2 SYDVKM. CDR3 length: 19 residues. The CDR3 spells CASSLSLPRGQINTGELFF. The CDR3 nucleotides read TGTGCCAGCAGCCTTTCTTTACCCCGGGGACAGATAAACACCGGGGAGCTGTTTTTT.

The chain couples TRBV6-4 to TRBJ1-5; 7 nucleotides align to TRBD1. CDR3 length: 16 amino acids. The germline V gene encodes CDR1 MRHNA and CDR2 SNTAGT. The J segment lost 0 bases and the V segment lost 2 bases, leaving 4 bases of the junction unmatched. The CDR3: CASSDRDSYSNQPQHF. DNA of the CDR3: TGTGCCAGCAGTGACCGGGACAGCTATAGCAATCAGCCCCAGCATTTT.

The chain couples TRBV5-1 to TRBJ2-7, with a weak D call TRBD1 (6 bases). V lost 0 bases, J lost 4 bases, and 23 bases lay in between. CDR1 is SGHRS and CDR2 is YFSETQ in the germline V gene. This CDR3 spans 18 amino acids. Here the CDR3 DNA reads TGCGCCAGCAGCTTGGGGGGGCTTACTGACAGGTGGTGGTACGAGCAGTACTTC. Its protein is CASSLGGLTDRWWYEQYF.

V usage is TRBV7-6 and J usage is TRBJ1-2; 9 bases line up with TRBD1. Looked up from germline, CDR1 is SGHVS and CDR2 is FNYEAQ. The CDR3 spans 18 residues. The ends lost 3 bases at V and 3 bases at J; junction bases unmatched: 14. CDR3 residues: CASSLRASGQGNDYGYTF. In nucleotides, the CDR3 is TGTGCCAGCAGCTTGCGGGCCAGCGGACAGGGGAATGACTATGGCTACACCTTC.

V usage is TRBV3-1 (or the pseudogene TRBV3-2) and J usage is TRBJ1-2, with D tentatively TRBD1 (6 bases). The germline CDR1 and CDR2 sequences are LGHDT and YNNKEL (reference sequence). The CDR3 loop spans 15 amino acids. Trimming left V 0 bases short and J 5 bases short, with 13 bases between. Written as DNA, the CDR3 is TGTGCCAGCAGCCAAGATGGTGGGACACGTTATGGCTACACCTTC. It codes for CASSQDGGTRYGYTF.

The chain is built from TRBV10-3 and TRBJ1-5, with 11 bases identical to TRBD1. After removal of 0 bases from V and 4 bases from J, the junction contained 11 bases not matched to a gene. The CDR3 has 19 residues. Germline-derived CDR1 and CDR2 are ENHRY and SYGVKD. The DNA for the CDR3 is TGTGCCATCAGTGAGTCGCCCGGACAGGGGGCGAGGACAAATCAGCCCCAGCATTTT. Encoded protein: CAISESPGQGARTNQPQHF.

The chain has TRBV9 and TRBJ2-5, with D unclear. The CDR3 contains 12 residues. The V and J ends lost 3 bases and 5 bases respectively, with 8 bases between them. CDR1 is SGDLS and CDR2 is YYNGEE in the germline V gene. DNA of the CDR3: TGTGCCAGCAGCGAACCTCGGGAGACCCAGTACTTC. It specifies CASSEPRETQYF.

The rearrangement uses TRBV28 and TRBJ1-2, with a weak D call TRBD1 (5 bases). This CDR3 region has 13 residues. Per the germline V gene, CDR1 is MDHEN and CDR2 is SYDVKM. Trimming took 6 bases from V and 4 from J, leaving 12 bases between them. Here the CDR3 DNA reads TGTGCCAGCAGCCGACAGTCCCTCTATGGCTACACCTTC. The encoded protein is CASSRQSLYGYTF.

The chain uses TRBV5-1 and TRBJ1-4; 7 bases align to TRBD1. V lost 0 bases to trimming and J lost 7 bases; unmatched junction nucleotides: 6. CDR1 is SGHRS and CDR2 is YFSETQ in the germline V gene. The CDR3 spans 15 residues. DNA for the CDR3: TGCGCCAGCAGCTTGGCCAGGGGGGATGGTGAAAAACTGTTTTTT. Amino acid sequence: CASSLARGDGEKLFF.

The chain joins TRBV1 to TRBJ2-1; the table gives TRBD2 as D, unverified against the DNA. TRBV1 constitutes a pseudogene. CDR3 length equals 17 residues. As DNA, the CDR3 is TGCACCAGCCCCCCTGGGGGACTAGCGGGGGTTTACAATGAGCAGTTCTTC. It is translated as CTSPPGGLAGVYNEQFF.

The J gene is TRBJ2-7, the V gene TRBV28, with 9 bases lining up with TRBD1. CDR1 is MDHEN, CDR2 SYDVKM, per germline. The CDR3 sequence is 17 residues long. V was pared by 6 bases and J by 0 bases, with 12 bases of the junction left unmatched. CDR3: CASSFPRTGVVSYEQYF. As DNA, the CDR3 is TGTGCCAGCAGCTTCCCCCGGACAGGGGTTGTCTCCTACGAGCAGTACTTC.

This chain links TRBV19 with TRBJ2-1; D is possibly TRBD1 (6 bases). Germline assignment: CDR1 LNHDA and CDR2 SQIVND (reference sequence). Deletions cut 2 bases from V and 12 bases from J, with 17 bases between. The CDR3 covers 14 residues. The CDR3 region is CASSIKHRDTRQFF. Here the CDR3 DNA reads TGTGCCAGTAGTATAAAACACAGGGACACAAGGCAGTTCTTC.

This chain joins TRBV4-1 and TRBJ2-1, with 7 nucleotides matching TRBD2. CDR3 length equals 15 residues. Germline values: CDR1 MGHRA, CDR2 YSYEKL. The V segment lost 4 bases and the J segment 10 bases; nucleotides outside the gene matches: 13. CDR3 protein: CASSPIGGRAWEQFF. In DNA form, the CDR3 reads TGCGCCAGCAGCCCCATTGGGGGGAGGGCCTGGGAGCAGTTCTTC.

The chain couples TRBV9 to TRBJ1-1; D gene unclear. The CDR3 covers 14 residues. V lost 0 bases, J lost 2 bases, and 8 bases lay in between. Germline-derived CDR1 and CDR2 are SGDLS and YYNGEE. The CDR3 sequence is CASSVATQNTEAFF. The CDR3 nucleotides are TGTGCCAGCAGCGTAGCTACTCAAAACACTGAAGCTTTCTTT.

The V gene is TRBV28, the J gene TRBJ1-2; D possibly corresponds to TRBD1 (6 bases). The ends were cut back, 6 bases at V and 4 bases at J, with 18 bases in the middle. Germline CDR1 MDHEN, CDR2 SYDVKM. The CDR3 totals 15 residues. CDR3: CASRETGIVGYGYTF. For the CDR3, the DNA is TGTGCCAGCAGAGAAACAGGGATAGTCGGCTATGGCTACACCTTC.

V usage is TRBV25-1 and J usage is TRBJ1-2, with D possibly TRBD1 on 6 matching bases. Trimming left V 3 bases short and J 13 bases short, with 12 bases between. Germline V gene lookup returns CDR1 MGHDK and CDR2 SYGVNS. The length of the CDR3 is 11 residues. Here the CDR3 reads CASSDPTGRTF. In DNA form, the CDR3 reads TGTGCCAGCAGTGATCCAACAGGGCGCACCTTC.

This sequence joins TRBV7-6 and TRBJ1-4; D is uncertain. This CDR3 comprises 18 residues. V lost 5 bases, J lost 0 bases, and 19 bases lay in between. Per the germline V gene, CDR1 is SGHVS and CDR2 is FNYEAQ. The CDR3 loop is CASSPRTGMGATNEKLFF. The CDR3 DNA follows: TGTGCCAGCAGCCCGAGGACCGGGATGGGTGCAACTAATGAAAAACTGTTTTTT.